A selection of T cell receptor beta chains follows, all from one sample in a study of neurological immune-mediated disorders. One entry per CDR3 protein results from TCRdb running MiXCR on the 5' RACE reads. The sample has about 59,000 distinct CDR3 sequences; approximately 12% are singletons. The sample comprised PBMCs. Receptors were obtained from a woman in her fifties or sixties with HTLV-1-associated myelopathy (HAM/TSP). Both conserved end residues are part of each CDR3. D genes are given only for firm matches. Where a row states a size, it is once, few, many or the class of an expanded clone; other rows omit it.

D gene	J gene	clone size	V gene	CDR3 DNA	CDR3 protein
TRBD1	TRBJ2-4	many	TRBV28	TGTGCCAGCAGTTTACGAGTCAGGGGGAAGGTCATTCAGTACTTC	CASSLRVRGKVIQYF
-	TRBJ2-1	-	TRBV12-3/TRBV12-4	TGTGACATCAGTTTGATCCTTGGGCGGAGTTACAATGAGCAGTTCTTC	CDISLILGRSYNEQFF
-	TRBJ1-1	many	TRBV21-1	TGTGCCAGCAGCAAGGTTGACACTGAAGCTTTCTTT	CASSKVDTEAFF
-	TRBJ2-2	many	TRBV5-1	TGCGCCAGCAGGGAGAAGGGAACCACCGGGGAGCTGTTTTTT	CASREKGTTGELFF
-	TRBJ2-5	many	TRBV2	TGTGCCAGCAGTGAAGCAAGAGGGGGAGAGACCCAGTACTTC	CASSEARGGETQYF
-	TRBJ2-3	many	TRBV5-1	TGCGCCAGCCGCGCCCCCCAGCGCACAGATACGCAGTATTTT	CASRAPQRTDTQYF
TRBD2	TRBJ2-3	many	TRBV7-2	TGTGCCAGCAGCGCCCTACTAGCGGGAGTCACAGATACGCAGTATTTT	CASSALLAGVTDTQYF
TRBD2	TRBJ2-7	many	TRBV27	TGTGCCAGCAGTTTAAGTGGCGGGAGGGACGAGCAGTACTTC	CASSLSGGRDEQYF
-	TRBJ2-3	-	TRBV5-1	TGCGCCAGCAGCTTGGGGAGCAGCAGCTTACAGAATACGCAGTATTTT	CASSLGSSSLQNTQYF
TRBD2	TRBJ2-7	few	TRBV6-6	TGTGCCAGCAGTAGGGCGGGAGTTGCCGAGCAGTACTTC	CASSRAGVAEQYF
-	TRBJ1-1	many	TRBV20-1	TGCAGTGCTAGAGTACCGGGAACAGGTACTGAAGCTTTCTTT	CSARVPGTGTEAFF
TRBD2	TRBJ2-1	many	TRBV20-1	TGCAGTGCTCCCCTGCGGGGACTAGCGGGAGGGCCGGTAGGGAATGAGCAGTTCTTC	CSAPLRGLAGGPVGNEQFF
TRBD1	TRBJ1-1	many	TRBV2	TGTGCCAGCGTGGAGGGGGGACAGCCGAACACTGAAGCTTTCTTT	CASVEGGQPNTEAFF
-	TRBJ1-3	many	TRBV20-1	TGCAGTGCCCCCCTGGCCGGAAACACCATATATTTT	CSAPLAGNTIYF
TRBD2	TRBJ2-1	many	TRBV20-1	TGCAGTGCTAGAGACGGCGGGAGGGCCTTCTTC	CSARDGGRAFF
-	TRBJ2-6	many	TRBV5-1	TGCGCCAGCAGCTCCTCAGTGGGGGCCAACGTCCTGACTTTC	CASSSSVGANVLTF
TRBD1	TRBJ2-7	many	TRBV5-1	TGCGCCAGCAGCTTGAGAGGACAGGGGGACTCCTACGAGCAGTACTTC	CASSLRGQGDSYEQYF
TRBD2	TRBJ2-5	many	TRBV5-1	TGCGCCAGCAGCAATCAGCGGGAGCTTGTAGAGACCCAGTACTTC	CASSNQRELVETQYF
TRBD2	TRBJ2-1	many	TRBV11-2	TGTGCCAGCAGCTTAGGGTTCTCTAGCGGGAGGACCGAGCAGTTCTTC	CASSLGFSSGRTEQFF
-	TRBJ1-1	many	TRBV20-1	TGCAGTGCTAAAGGACTTGGGACCTGGGGCTCTGAAGCTTTCTTT	CSAKGLGTWGSEAFF
TRBD2	TRBJ2-1	-	TRBV7-9	TGTGCCAGCAGCCTTGACAGGGGACTAGCGGGAGCCGGGGAGAATGAGCAGTTCTTC	CASSLDRGLAGAGENEQFF
TRBD2	TRBJ2-2	many	TRBV12-3/TRBV12-4	TGTGCCAGCACCGGACTAGGAACGAACACCGGGGAGCTGTTTTTT	CASTGLGTNTGELFF
-	TRBJ2-7	many	TRBV5-1	TGCGCCAGCAGCTTGAGCCAGGGGCTAGAGCAGTACTTC	CASSLSQGLEQYF
-	TRBJ2-1	-	TRBV7-6	TGTTCCAGCGCCCTAAGGCAGGAAGTGACCAATGATCAGTTCTTC	CSSALRQEVTNDQFF
-	TRBJ1-2	-	TRBV4-1	TGCGCCAGCAGCCAAGTTTCCGGGATCGGCTATGGCTACACCTTC	CASSQVSGIGYGYTF
TRBD2	TRBJ2-3	many	TRBV20-1	TGCAGTGCTAGCGTCTCGCGCGGGGGGGGGGCAGATACGCAGTATTTT	CSASVSRGGGADTQYF
-	TRBJ2-2	many	TRBV5-1	TGCGCCAGCAGCTTGGAAAGTGATAGCTTGGTCGGGGAGCTGTTTTTT	CASSLESDSLVGELFF
TRBD2	TRBJ2-5	many	TRBV5-4	TGTGCCAGCAGCAGCCGGACTAGCCCCAAGGAAGAGACCCAGTACTTC	CASSSRTSPKEETQYF
-	TRBJ1-1	many	TRBV11-2	TGTGCCAGCAGTCCCCGGCTGAACACTGAAGCTTTCTTT	CASSPRLNTEAFF
TRBD2	TRBJ2-1	many	TRBV29-1	TGCAGCGTCCCCGGGACTAGCGGGAGAAGGGGCTACAATGAGCAGTTCTTC	CSVPGTSGRRGYNEQFF
-	TRBJ2-2	-	TRBV6-1	TGTGCCAGCAGTGCGCCTCCCGGGGAGCTGTTTTTT	CASSAPPGELFF
TRBD2	TRBJ2-3	-	TRBV10-3	TGTGACATTAGTGGCGGGAGGGCAGAGTCAGATACGCAGTATTTT	CDISGGRAESDTQYF
-	TRBJ1-1	many	TRBV27	TGTGCCAGCAGTTTGGCTCAGCTAAACACTGAAGCTTTCTTT	CASSLAQLNTEAFF
TRBD2	TRBJ2-1	few	TRBV5-1	TGCGCCAGCAGCTTGGAGGGCCTAGCGGGAACATCGTTCTTC	CASSLEGLAGTSFF
-	TRBJ2-7	many	TRBV5-1	TGCGCCCTAAAACAGGTACGCAACGAGCAGTACTTC	CALKQVRNEQYF
-	TRBJ2-3	-	TRBV7-9	TGTGCCAGCAGCTACGGGCAGTCTGCGGATACGCAGTATTTT	CASSYGQSADTQYF
TRBD2	TRBJ2-7	few	TRBV6-5	TGTGCCAGCAGTGATGAGGCTAGCGGGGACCACGAGCAGTACTTC	CASSDEASGDHEQYF
TRBD2	TRBJ2-1	many	TRBV2	TGTGCCAGCAGTGAGGCTAGCGGGAGGGCCCGGTTCTTC	CASSEASGRARFF
TRBD1	TRBJ2-2	many	TRBV29-1	TGCAGCGTCTCCACCGTCAGGGGGCGCACCGGGGAGCTGTTTTTT	CSVSTVRGRTGELFF
TRBD2	TRBJ2-5	many	TRBV5-1	TGCGCCAGCAGCTTGGAGCCTAGCGGGGCGGGAGAGACCCAGTACTTC	CASSLEPSGAGETQYF
-	TRBJ2-3	many	TRBV9	TGTGCCAGCAGCGTAGGTCGTACTGTCGCTAGCACAGATACGCAGTATTTT	CASSVGRTVASTDTQYF
-	TRBJ1-1	many	TRBV11-2	TGTGCCAGCAGCTTAGAATACAGGGCTAACACTGAAGCTTTCTTT	CASSLEYRANTEAFF
TRBD2	TRBJ2-3	many	TRBV10-3	TGTGCCATCAGCACTAGCGGGAGCACAGATACGCAGTATTTT	CAISTSGSTDTQYF
TRBD2	TRBJ2-2	many	TRBV5-1	TGCGCCAGCAGCTTGGCGCTAGCGGGTAACACCGGGGAGCTGTTTTTT	CASSLALAGNTGELFF
-	TRBJ2-7	many	TRBV25-1	TGTGCCAGCAGTGGGGCCCTAGGGGGAGGACGGAGGGAGCAGTACTTC	CASSGALGGGRREQYF
-	TRBJ2-5	many	TRBV24-1	TGTGCCACCGGATCGGTGACCCAGTACTTC	CATGSVTQYF
TRBD2	TRBJ2-7	many	TRBV12-3/TRBV12-4	TGTGCCAGCAGTTCCACTAGCGGGAGATCCGAGCAGTACTTC	CASSSTSGRSEQYF
-	TRBJ1-4	-	TRBV5-1	TGCGCCAGCACCGACCCACCTAATGAAAAACTGTTTTTT	CASTDPPNEKLFF
-	TRBJ1-1	many	TRBV7-6	TGTGCCAGCAGCTTAGGCTACCGCGGTGACACTGAAGCTTTCTTT	CASSLGYRGDTEAFF
TRBD2	TRBJ2-1	many	TRBV9	TGTGCCAGCAGCGCGCTAGCGGGAAATCTCGATGAGCAGTTCTTC	CASSALAGNLDEQFF
-	TRBJ2-3	many	TRBV5-1	TGCGCCAGCAGTACCGGGACTAAGGGGGCAGATACGCAGTATTTT	CASSTGTKGADTQYF
-	TRBJ1-1	many	TRBV24-1	TGTGCCACCAGTGATGGAGGACGGAAAAACACTGAAGCTTTCTTT	CATSDGGRKNTEAFF
-	TRBJ2-1	many	TRBV7-3	TGTGCCAGCAGCTATGGCGGAAGCTCCTACAATGAGCAGTTCTTC	CASSYGGSSYNEQFF
TRBD2	TRBJ2-7	many	TRBV6-1	TGTGCCAGCAGTGAAGCGGGAGGGAGGGAGCAGTACTTC	CASSEAGGREQYF
-	TRBJ2-2	many	TRBV28	TGTGCCAGCAGTTTGACCACCGGGGAGCTGTTTTTT	CASSLTTGELFF
TRBD2	TRBJ2-1	many	TRBV15	TGTGCCACCAGACCATCCCCTAGCGGGAGGGCCTGGGAGCAGTTCTTC	CATRPSPSGRAWEQFF
TRBD2	TRBJ2-1	many	TRBV9	TGTGCCAGCAGCGTAGCTGATGGGTACGCGGGAGGGCAATCCTACAATGAGCAGTTCTTC	CASSVADGYAGGQSYNEQFF
-	TRBJ1-1	-	TRBV5-1	TGCGCAAGCAGCTTGTATTACGTAGGGCCCGCTGAAGCTTTCTTT	CASSLYYVGPAEAFF
-	TRBJ2-7	many	TRBV6-8	TGTGCCGGGGGGACAGCCTACGAGCAGTACTTC	CAGGTAYEQYF
-	TRBJ1-6	-	TRBV7-9	TGTGCCAGCATCTTAGAAGGGGTATCGACACCCCTCCACTTT	CASILEGVSTPLHF